The 24 T cell receptor beta chains below all came from one sample that was sequenced in a study of blood T cell repertoires in COVID-19. Clones were sequenced by immunoSEQ multiplex PCR, and TCRdb holds only the in-frame ones, with some missing. The data show 200,000 to 250,000 clones, with roughly 85% seen just once and about an eighth held by the top ten. The specimen was peripheral blood. The receptors derive from a woman aged 18-30 years who had recovered from COVID-19.

V usage is TRBV6-5 and J usage is TRBJ2-7, with D possibly matching TRBD1 (6 bases). CDR1 and CDR2 (germline): MNHEY, SVGAGI. Trimming took 2 bases from V and 1 from J, leaving 9 bases between them. The CDR3 loop spans 14 amino acids. Written as DNA, the CDR3 is TGTGCCAGCAGTTACAACAGGGTGTCCTACGAGCAGTACTTC. Protein sequence: CASSYNRVSYEQYF.

The V call is TRBV19, the J call TRBJ1-4; 7 bases are shared with TRBD1. From germline, CDR1 is LNHDA and CDR2 SQIVND (reference sequence). V trimming: 6 bases; J trimming: 7 bases; junction bases outside the gene matches: 11. The CDR3 loop spans 15 amino acids. This CDR3 reads CASSGTVQTSEKLFF. The CDR3 DNA is TGTGCCAGTAGCGGGACAGTCCAAACGAGTGAAAAACTGTTTTTT.

The chain joins TRBV6-5 to TRBJ1-5, with unresolved D. V shed 2 bases and J shed 2 bases, with 13 bases lying between them. CDR1 and CDR2 (germline): MNHEY, SVGAGI. The CDR3 has 16 residues. CDR3 in DNA: TGTGCCAGCAGTTACAGTGCCACCGGAGGCAATCAGCCCCAGCATTTT. Translated: CASSYSATGGNQPQHF.

The table lists this clone with a count of one. The CDR3 region is CASSLRQGANNEQFF. CDR3 sequence (DNA): TGTGCCAGCAGCCTCCGACAGGGGGCAAACAATGAGCAGTTCTTC. The J gene is TRBJ2-1, the V gene TRBV5-4; TRBD1 matches at 10 bases. Trimming cost V 4 bases and J 5 bases; bases outside gene matches: 6. Germline values: CDR1 SGHNT, CDR2 YYREEE (reference sequence). The CDR3 is 15 amino acids.

The genes are TRBV7-3 and TRBJ1-2; weak D call: TRBD1 (5 bases). The CDR3 consists of 16 residues. CDR1 and CDR2 (germline): SGHTA, FQGTGA. The V and J ends lost 5 bases and 5 bases respectively, with 21 bases between them. CDR3: CASSKGLSGEGYGYTF. DNA of the CDR3: TGTGCCAGCAGCAAGGGACTGTCGGGGGAAGGTTATGGCTACACCTTC. The full variable domain, with the rest looked up from reference TRBV7-3 and TRBJ1-2, is GAGVSQTPSNKVTEKGKYVELRCDPISGHTALYWYRQSLGQGPEFLIYFQGTGAADDSGLPNDRFFAVRPEGSVSTLKIQRTERGDSAVYLCASSKGLSGEGYGYTFGSGTRLTVV.

The V and J genes are TRBV7-8 and TRBJ1-3; 7 bases line up with TRBD1. The CDR3 is 15 residues long. Per the germline V gene, CDR1 is SGHVS and CDR2 is FQNEAQ. Unmatched junction bases numbered 6, after V lost 5 bases and J lost 2 bases. CDR3 in amino acids: CASSQPDRAGNTIYF. CDR3 DNA: TGTGCCAGCAGCCAGCCAGACAGGGCTGGAAACACCATATATTTT.

The chain links TRBV29-1 to TRBJ1-2; 7 nucleotides agree with TRBD1. V gave up 6 bases and J gave up 7 bases; unmatched junction bases: 5. CDR3 length: 11 residues. Germline values: CDR1 SQVTM, CDR2 ANQGSEA. The CDR3 region has the DNA TGCAGCGTCCCACAGGGGTCTGGCTACACCTTC. Its protein product is CSVPQGSGYTF.

The table lists this clone with a count of one. V usage is TRBV7-2 and J usage is TRBJ2-3; a possible D gene is TRBD2 (5 bases). This CDR3 has 15 amino acids. Germline V CDR1 and CDR2: SGHTA, FQGNSA. V lost 1 base to trimming and J lost 6 bases, with 14 bases between them. CDR3 residues: CASSLGGGYSDTQYF. In DNA form, the CDR3 reads TGTGCCAGCAGCTTAGGAGGCGGGTATTCTGATACGCAGTATTTT.

This clone has just a few counts. This rearrangement joins TRBV6-5 to TRBJ1-3; D possibly corresponds to TRBD1 (5 bases). Trimming cost V 5 bases and J 1 base, with 12 bases left between them. The germline CDR1 and CDR2 sequences are MNHEY and SVGAGI. The CDR3 loop spans 15 amino acids. The CDR3 protein is CASSNRQGSGNTIYF. The CDR3, as DNA: TGTGCCAGCAGTAACCGCCAGGGATCTGGAAACACCATATATTTT.

This chain links TRBV5-1 with TRBJ2-3; TRBD1 is a possible D gene (6 bases). Germline V gene lookup returns CDR1 SGHRS and CDR2 YFSETQ. This CDR3 region has 16 residues. The V end lost 5 bases, the J end lost 5 bases, and 21 bases lay between the germline ends. CDR3 loop: CASRRQTGALRDTQYF. CDR3 nucleotide sequence: TGCGCCAGCAGGAGACAGACAGGAGCGCTTCGAGATACGCAGTATTTT.

The V and J genes are TRBV25-1 and TRBJ2-1, with 10 bases matching TRBD2. Trimming cost V 1 base and J 2 bases; bases outside gene matches: 2. The CDR3 covers 16 residues. The germline V gene encodes CDR1 MGHDK and CDR2 SYGVNS. The CDR3 DNA reads as TGTGCCAGCAGTGAATGGAGCGGGAGGGCCTACAATGAGCAGTTCTTC. Protein product: CASSEWSGRAYNEQFF.

This chain connects TRBV3-1 (or the pseudogene TRBV3-2) to TRBJ1-1, with 7 bases lining up with TRBD1. The V gene end was trimmed by 3 bases and the J gene end by 3 bases; junction bases not matched to a gene: 13. CDR3 length equals 17 residues. CDR1 and CDR2 (germline): LGHDT, YNNKEL (reference sequence). CDR3 sequence reads: CASSHRTGKPRDTEAFF. In DNA, the CDR3 is TGTGCCAGCAGCCATCGGACAGGTAAACCGCGGGACACTGAAGCTTTCTTT.

J is TRBJ2-7 and V is TRBV3-1 (or the pseudogene TRBV3-2); 11 nucleotides align to TRBD2. Germline V gene lookup returns CDR1 LGHDT and CDR2 YNNKEL (reference sequence). This CDR3 is built from 12 residues. Germline trimming cut 8 bases from V and 3 bases from J; bases unmatched to any gene: 0. Here the CDR3 DNA reads TGTGCCAGCGGACTAGCGGGCTACGAGCAGTACTTC. It is translated as CASGLAGYEQYF.

V and J are TRBV6-5 and TRBJ1-1; tentatively, D is TRBD1 (6 bases). Germline loops: CDR1 MNHEY, CDR2 SVGAGI. This CDR3 contains 12 residues. Trimming cost V 9 bases and J 11 bases, with 19 bases left between them. The CDR3: CASNGGPRAAFF. The CDR3 coding sequence is TGTGCCAGTAACGGGGGGCCCCGGGCGGCTTTCTTT.

The chain has TRBV24-1 and TRBJ2-7, with TRBD1 as a possible D gene (6 bases). This CDR3 is built from 14 residues. V lost 3 bases and J lost 5, with 13 bases in between. CDR1 is KGHDR and CDR2 is SFDVKD in the germline V gene. In DNA form, the CDR3 reads TGTGCCACCAGTGATCCGGACAGTTGGGACGAGCAGTACTTC. Protein product: CATSDPDSWDEQYF.

This clone was seen ten or more times. This sequence joins TRBV6-6 and TRBJ2-7; D might be TRBD1 (5 bases). Germline V gene sequence: CDR1 MNHNY, CDR2 SVGAGI (reference sequence). Trimming stripped 2 bases from V and 4 bases from J, with 9 bases between. The CDR3 has 13 amino acids. CDR3 sequence (DNA): TGTGCCAGCAGTTACGGGGCAGAATACGAGCAGTACTTC. Translation: CASSYGAEYEQYF.

The chain uses TRBV19 and TRBJ2-3, with 7 bases fitting TRBD2. In germline, CDR1 is LNHDA, CDR2 SQIVND (reference sequence). V lost 5 bases, J lost 0 bases, and 5 bases stayed unmatched. CDR3 size: 15 residues. In nucleotides, the CDR3 is TGTGCCAGTAGTCCCGGGACTATGAGCACAGATACGCAGTATTTT. Amino acid sequence: CASSPGTMSTDTQYF.

The V and J genes are TRBV19 and TRBJ2-1; 9 nucleotides line up with TRBD1. Germline V gene sequence: CDR1 LNHDA, CDR2 SQIVND (reference sequence). The V gene end was trimmed by 6 bases and the J gene end by 9 bases; junction bases not matched to a gene: 9. The CDR3 totals 14 residues. The CDR3 is CASSTGGGNGEQFF. In DNA, the CDR3 is TGTGCCAGTAGCACAGGGGGCGGAAACGGTGAGCAGTTCTTC.

The rearrangement uses TRBV6-5 and TRBJ1-1, with TRBD1 identical over 9 bases. This CDR3 has 12 residues. V was clipped by 5 bases and J by 9 bases; unmatched bases: 4. Germline-derived CDR1 and CDR2 are MNHEY and SVGAGI. The CDR3 region has the DNA TGTGCCAGCAGTACAGGGGGCTCTAAAGCTTTCTTT. Translating gives CASSTGGSKAFF.

This chain links TRBV6-6 with TRBJ2-4; D is unclear. The CDR3 has 14 residues. Trimming removed 2 bases from V and 8 bases from J, with 13 bases in between. Germline V gene lookup returns CDR1 MNHNY and CDR2 SVGAGI (reference sequence). The CDR3 DNA sequence: TGTGCCAGCAGTTACGTGAGAACCGAGGACATTCAGTACTTC. Its translation is CASSYVRTEDIQYF.

CDR3 in DNA: TGTGCCTGGAGCGGGAGGAACTACAATGAGCAGTTCTTC. Translation: CAWSGRNYNEQFF. The chain couples TRBV30 to TRBJ2-1, with TRBD2 matching 7 bases. V lost 3 bases and J lost 3; bases outside the gene matches: 2. Germline V lookup: CDR1 GTSNPN, CDR2 SVGIG (reference sequence). This CDR3 region has 13 residues. Full variable domain (missing parts from reference TRBV30 and TRBJ2-1): SQTIHQWPATLVQPVGSPLSLECTVEGTSNPNLYWYRQAAGRGLQLLFYSVGIGQISSEVPQNLSASRPQDRQFILSSKKLLLSDSGFYLCAWSGRNYNEQFFGPGTRLTVL.

The chain combines TRBV29-1 with TRBJ2-5, with D perhaps matching TRBD1 (6 bases). There are 13 residues in the CDR3. The V end lost 5 bases, the J end lost 0 bases, and 10 bases lay between the germline ends. Germline CDR1 and CDR2: SQVTM and ANQGSEA. The CDR3 sequence is CSVQTGYQETQYF. CDR3 DNA sequence: TGCAGCGTTCAAACAGGGTACCAAGAGACCCAGTACTTC.

This clone was seen only once. The chain is built from TRBV30 and TRBJ1-2; D unclear. V lost 3 bases and J 8 bases, leaving 16 bases between the germline ends. The CDR3 length is 13 residues. Germline V CDR1 and CDR2: GTSNPN, SVGIG (reference sequence). Here the CDR3 reads CAWSSGGQTGYTF. CDR3 DNA sequence: TGTGCCTGGAGCTCGGGAGGCCAAACGGGCTACACCTTC.

The chain is built from TRBV9 and TRBJ2-5; D perhaps matches TRBD2 (6 bases). The CDR3 is made up of 14 amino acids. V lost 2 bases and J lost 5, with 13 bases in between. Per germline, CDR1 SGDLS and CDR2 YYNGEE. This CDR3 is CASSVRVLAETQYF. CDR3 coding DNA: TGTGCCAGCAGCGTTCGGGTCCTAGCGGAGACCCAGTACTTC.